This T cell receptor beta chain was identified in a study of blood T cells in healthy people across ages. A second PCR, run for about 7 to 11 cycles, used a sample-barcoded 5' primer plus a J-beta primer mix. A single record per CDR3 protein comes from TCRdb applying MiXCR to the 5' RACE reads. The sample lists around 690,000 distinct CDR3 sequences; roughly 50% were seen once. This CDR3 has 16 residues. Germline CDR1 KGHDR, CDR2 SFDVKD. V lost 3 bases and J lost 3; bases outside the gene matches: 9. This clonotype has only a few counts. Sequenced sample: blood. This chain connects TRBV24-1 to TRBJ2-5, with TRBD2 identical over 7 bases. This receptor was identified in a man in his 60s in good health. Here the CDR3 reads CATSDPGGGDEETQYF. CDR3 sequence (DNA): TGTGCCACCAGTGATCCGGGCGGGGGAGATGAAGAGACCCAGTACTTC.